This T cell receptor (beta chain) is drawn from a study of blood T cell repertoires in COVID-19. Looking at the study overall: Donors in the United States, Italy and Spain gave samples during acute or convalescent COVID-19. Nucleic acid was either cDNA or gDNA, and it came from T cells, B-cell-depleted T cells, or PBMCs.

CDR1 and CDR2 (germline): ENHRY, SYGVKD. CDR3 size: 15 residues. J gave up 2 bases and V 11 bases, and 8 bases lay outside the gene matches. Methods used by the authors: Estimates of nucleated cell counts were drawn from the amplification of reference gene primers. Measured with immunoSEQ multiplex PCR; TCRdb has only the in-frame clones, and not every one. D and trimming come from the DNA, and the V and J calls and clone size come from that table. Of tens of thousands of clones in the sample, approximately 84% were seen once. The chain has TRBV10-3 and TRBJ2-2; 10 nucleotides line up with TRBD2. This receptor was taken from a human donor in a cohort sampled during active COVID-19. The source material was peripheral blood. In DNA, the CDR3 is TGTGCCTCCAAGCGGGAGGGGGCTAACACCGGGGAGCTGTTTTTT. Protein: CASKREGANTGELFF.